Listed here are 15 T cell receptor beta chains from one sample, sequenced in a study of T cell changes during pregnancy in multiple sclerosis. Sequenced by immunoSEQ multiplex PCR; TCRdb stores in-frame clones only, minus some. This table has about 75,000 clones, around 92% appearing once. The material was peripheral blood, obtained in the first trimester of pregnancy. These TCRs come from a female donor in good health, enrolled as a control in a pregnancy study.

The chain has TRBV19 and TRBJ2-5; TRBD2 might be the D (6 bases). V was cut by 4 bases and J by 5 bases, with 11 bases left in between. Germline loops: CDR1 LNHDA, CDR2 SQIVND (reference sequence). The CDR3 has 13 amino acids. The CDR3 bases are TGTGCCAGTAGTAGGGCCCGGGGGGAGACCCAGTACTTC. This sequence encodes CASSRARGETQYF.

The chain has TRBV18 and TRBJ2-1; 13 bases map to TRBD2. Unmatched junction bases numbered 2, after V lost 3 bases and J lost 9 bases. The CDR3 has 14 residues. CDR1 and CDR2 (germline): KGHSH, LQKENI. CDR3 protein: CASSPGLAGVEQFF. The CDR3 DNA is TGTGCCAGCTCACCCGGACTAGCGGGGGTTGAGCAGTTCTTC.

The rearrangement links TRBV4-2 to TRBJ2-3; TRBD2 might be the D (5 bases). This CDR3 contains 15 residues. Germline CDR1 LGHNA, CDR2 YNFKEQ. The V end was cut by 0 bases, the J end by 2 bases, with 9 bases between. The CDR3 region is CASSQERRTTDTQYF. The CDR3 region has the DNA TGTGCCAGCAGCCAAGAGCGGAGGACCACAGATACGCAGTATTTT.

This clone showed up just a few times. The genes are TRBV9 and TRBJ1-6; the D is unclear. CDR3 size: 12 residues. Germline V CDR1 and CDR2: SGDLS, YYNGEE. Trimming cost V 3 bases and J 8 bases, with 6 bases left between them. CDR3 DNA sequence: TGTGCCAGCAGCGGACTGGATTCACCCCTCCACTTT. Its translation: CASSGLDSPLHF.

The chain employs TRBV20-1 and TRBJ1-1; 8 nucleotides line up with TRBD1. Germline V CDR1 and CDR2: DFQATT, SNEGSKA (reference sequence). After removal of 6 bases from V and 10 bases from J, the junction contained 7 bases not matched to a gene. CDR3 length equals 11 residues. The CDR3 DNA sequence: TGCAGTGCCTCAAGACAGGGGAGAGCTTTCTTT. This gives the protein CSASRQGRAFF.

The chain carries TRBV4-1 and TRBJ1-2, with D unclear. Trimming left V 0 bases short and J 2 bases short, with 10 bases between. Germline CDR1 and CDR2: MGHRA and YSYEKL. CDR3 length: 15 residues. The DNA of the CDR3 is TGCGCCAGCAGCCAAGATAACACGGGGAACTATGGCTACACCTTC. Amino acids: CASSQDNTGNYGYTF.

This chain connects TRBV11-2 to TRBJ2-1; the D gene is possibly TRBD2 (7 bases). Trimming removed 4 bases from V and 2 bases from J, with 9 bases in between. The germline CDR1 and CDR2 sequences are SGHAT and FQNNGV. The CDR3 has 14 amino acids. The DNA of the CDR3 is TGTGCCAGCAGCTGGGGGGGCCCCTACAATGAGCAGTTCTTC. It is translated as CASSWGGPYNEQFF.

The rearrangement links TRBV13 to TRBJ1-1, with TRBD1 identical over 9 bases. The CDR3 loop spans 15 amino acids. V lost 1 base, J lost 4 bases, and 4 bases stayed unmatched. Germline V gene lookup returns CDR1 PRHDT and CDR2 FYEKMQ (reference sequence). The DNA for the CDR3 is TGTGCCAGCAGCTTAGACAGGGGGCGCCTCACTGAAGCTTTCTTT. Its translation: CASSLDRGRLTEAFF.

The chain couples TRBV29-1 to TRBJ2-2, with 9 bases matching TRBD2. This CDR3 has 19 amino acids. The V and J ends lost 0 bases and 3 bases, in that order; junction bases with no gene match: 14. Germline CDR1 and CDR2: SQVTM and ANQGSEA. CDR3 protein: CSVEDRTARASGDTGELFF. CDR3 DNA: TGCAGCGTTGAAGATCGAACAGCTAGGGCTAGCGGGGACACCGGGGAGCTGTTTTTT.

V usage is TRBV6-1 and J usage is TRBJ1-2; D is unresolved. Germline V gene sequence: CDR1 MNHNS, CDR2 SASEGT. Deletions cut 0 bases from V and 5 bases from J, with 10 bases between. This CDR3 region has 14 residues. The DNA for the CDR3 is TGTGCCAGCAGTGAAGCTGAGGTTACTTATGGCTACACCTTC. Protein product: CASSEAEVTYGYTF.

The V call is TRBV7-2, the J call TRBJ2-1, with TRBD2 identical over 7 bases. The germline gives CDR1 SGHTA, CDR2 FQGNSA. V lost 3 bases to trimming and J lost 6 bases; unmatched junction nucleotides: 11. The CDR3 has 16 residues. CDR3 sequence (DNA): TGTGCCAGCAGCTTCTCCCGGACTAGGAACGGCAATGAGCAGTTCTTC. Translation: CASSFSRTRNGNEQFF.

The rearrangement joins TRBV7-2 to TRBJ2-2; 12 bases fit TRBD2. Germline V lookup: CDR1 SGHTA, CDR2 FQGNSA. J gave up 6 bases and V 3 bases, and 14 bases lay outside the gene matches. This CDR3 region has 19 residues. CDR3 protein: CASSFVSSGGVNRAGELFF. CDR3 DNA sequence: TGTGCCAGCAGCTTTGTGTCTAGCGGGGGGGTAAATAGAGCCGGGGAGCTGTTTTTT. Based on the CDR3 plus reference TRBV7-2 and TRBJ2-2, the full variable domain is GAGVSQSPSNKVTEKGKDVELRCDPISGHTALYWYRQSLGQGLEFLIYFQGNSAPDKSGLPSDRFSAERTGGSVSTLTIQRTQQEDSAVYLCASSFVSSGGVNRAGELFFGEGSRLTVL.

CDR3 in amino acids: CASSAPAGGLFYNEQFF. CDR3 DNA: TGTGCCAGCAGCGCTCCTGCGGGGGGCCTGTTTTACAATGAGCAGTTCTTC. The chain employs TRBV7-2 and TRBJ2-1, with 8 positions matching TRBD2. This CDR3 spans 17 amino acids. V trimming: 5 bases; J trimming: 4 bases; junction bases outside the gene matches: 13. Germline loops: CDR1 SGHTA, CDR2 FQGNSA.

The chain joins TRBV18 to TRBJ1-1, with D unclear. Looked up from germline, CDR1 is KGHSH and CDR2 is LQKENI. V lost 0 bases and J 1 base, leaving 12 bases between the germline ends. The length of the CDR3 is 16 residues. The CDR3 coding sequence is TGTGCCAGCTCACCACCGAACAGAATGGGGAACACTGAAGCTTTCTTT. It specifies CASSPPNRMGNTEAFF.

J is TRBJ1-5 and V is TRBV2; 10 nucleotides line up with TRBD1. V gave up 5 bases and J gave up 2 bases; unmatched junction bases: 12. The CDR3 runs 18 residues. Germline loops: CDR1 SNHLY, CDR2 FYNNEI. The CDR3 here is CASSPRQGASWGNQPQHF. For the CDR3, the DNA is TGTGCCAGCAGTCCCCGACAGGGGGCGAGTTGGGGCAATCAGCCCCAGCATTTT.